This T cell receptor (beta chain) came from a study of blood T cells in healthy people across ages. The use of a sample-barcoded 5' primer and a J-beta primer mix characterized a second PCR of 7 to 11 cycles. A template-switch adaptor with 12 random nucleotides tagged each cDNA molecule. No fewer than 3 million CDR3-containing paired-end reads came from each sample. MiXCR, run by TCRdb on the 5' RACE reads, gives a single entry per CDR3 protein. Found here are 800,000 to 950,000 distinct CDR3 sequences, almost 30% of them singletons; the top ten hold roughly 10%. The draw of peripheral blood yielded about 9.4 milliliters from each donor. The CDR3 runs to 14 residues. The germline V and J ends were trimmed by 1 base and 3 bases, with 9 bases remaining between them. CDR1 and CDR2 from the germline V gene are SGHDN and FVKESK. The sample also formed part of further work on T cells of mothers and their children. As reported in that work: Related mother-child pairs shared marginally more repertoire than unrelated pairs, though not significantly.

Specimen: blood. The J gene is TRBJ2-5, the V gene TRBV14; no definite D call. This sequence was found in a woman aged 40 to 49 in good health. CDR3 sequence (DNA): TGTGCCAGCAGCCAAGCTAGGGTAAAAGAGACCCAGTACTTC. Protein sequence: CASSQARVKETQYF.